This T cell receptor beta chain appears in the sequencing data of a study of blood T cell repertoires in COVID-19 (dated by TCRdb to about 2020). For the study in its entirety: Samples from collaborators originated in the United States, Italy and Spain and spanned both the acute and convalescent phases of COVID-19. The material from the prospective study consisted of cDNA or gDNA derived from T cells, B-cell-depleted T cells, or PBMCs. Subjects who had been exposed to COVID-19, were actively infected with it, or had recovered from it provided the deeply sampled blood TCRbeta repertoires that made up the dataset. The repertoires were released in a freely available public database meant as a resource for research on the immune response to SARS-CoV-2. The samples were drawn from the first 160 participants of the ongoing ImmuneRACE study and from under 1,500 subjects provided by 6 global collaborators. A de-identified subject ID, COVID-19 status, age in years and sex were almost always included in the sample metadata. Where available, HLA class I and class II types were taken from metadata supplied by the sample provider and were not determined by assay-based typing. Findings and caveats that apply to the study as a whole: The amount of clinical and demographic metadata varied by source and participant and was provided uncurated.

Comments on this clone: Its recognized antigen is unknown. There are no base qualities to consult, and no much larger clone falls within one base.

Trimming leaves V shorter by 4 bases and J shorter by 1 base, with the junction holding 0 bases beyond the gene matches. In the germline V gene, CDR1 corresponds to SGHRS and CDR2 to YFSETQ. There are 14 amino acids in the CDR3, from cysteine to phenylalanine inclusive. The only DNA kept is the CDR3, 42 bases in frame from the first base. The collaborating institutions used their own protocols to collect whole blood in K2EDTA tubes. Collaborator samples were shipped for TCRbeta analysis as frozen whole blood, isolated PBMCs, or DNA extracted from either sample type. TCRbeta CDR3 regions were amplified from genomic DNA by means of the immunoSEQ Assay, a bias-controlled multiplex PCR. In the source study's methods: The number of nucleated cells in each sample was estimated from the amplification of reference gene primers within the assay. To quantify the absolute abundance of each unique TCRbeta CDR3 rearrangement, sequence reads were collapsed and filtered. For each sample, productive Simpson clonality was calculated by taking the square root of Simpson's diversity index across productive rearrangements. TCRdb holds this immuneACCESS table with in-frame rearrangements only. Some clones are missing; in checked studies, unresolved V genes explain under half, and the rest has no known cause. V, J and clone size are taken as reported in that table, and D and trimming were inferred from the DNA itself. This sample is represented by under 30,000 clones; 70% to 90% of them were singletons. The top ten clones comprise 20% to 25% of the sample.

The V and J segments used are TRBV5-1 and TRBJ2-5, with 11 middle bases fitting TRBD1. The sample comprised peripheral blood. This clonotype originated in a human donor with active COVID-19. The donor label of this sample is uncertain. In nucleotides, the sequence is TGCGCCAGCAGCGGACAGGGGGCCCAAGAGACCCAGTACTTC. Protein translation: CASSGQGAQETQYF. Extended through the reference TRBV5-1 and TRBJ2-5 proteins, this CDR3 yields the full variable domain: KAGVTQTPRYLIKTRGQQVTLSCSPISGHRSVSWYQQTPGQGLQFLFEYFSETQRNKGNFPGRFSGRQFSNSRSEMNVSTLELGDSALYLCASSGQGAQETQYFGPGTRLLVL.